This T cell receptor (beta chain) was recovered during a study of T-cell reconstitution after alpha-beta-depleted transplantation in children. General observations from the study: It was reported that alpha-beta T cells came from several hundred expanded graft clones (about two months after transplant). It was surviving recipient T cells and thymic progenitors that gave some patients high TCRbeta diversity at day 60. Most T-cell counts and diversity one year after the transplant came from T cells that were newly produced.

Per the germline V gene, CDR1 is MNHNS and CDR2 is SASEGT. Trimming removed 1 base from V and 9 bases from J; junction bases left unmatched: 5. This CDR3 is built from 14 residues. This clonotype occurred a few times. Its antigen is not identified. Unique molecular identifiers were built into the TCRbeta library. TCRdb re-called the PCR reads with MiXCR, one entry per CDR3 protein. The sample includes 670,000 or so distinct CDR3 sequences, around 12% seen only once; the top ten take about 0.79%. The sequenced sample was PBMCs, obtained before TCRalphabeta/CD19-depleted stem cell transplant. This TCR was recovered from a girl aged 2 to 10 with congenital amegakaryocytic thrombocytopenia, due to receive a stem cell transplant. This chain connects TRBV6-1 to TRBJ2-1; TRBD2 matches at 8 bases. DNA for the CDR3: TGTGCCAGCAGTGAAGAGATCGGGGGGGGTGAGCAGTTCTTC. Protein sequence: CASSEEIGGGEQFF.